The T cell receptor beta chain described here comes from a study of T-cell reconstitution after alpha-beta-depleted transplantation in children. TCRbeta library preparation incorporated unique molecular identifiers. Using its own MiXCR run on the PCR reads, TCRdb lists one record per CDR3 protein. The sample carries about 210,000 distinct CDR3 sequences, approximately 19% recorded once. Germline values: CDR1 SQVTM, CDR2 ANQGSEA. This CDR3 contains 12 residues. V lost 1 base and J 5 bases, leaving 7 bases between the germline ends. Broader study findings: Hyperexpanded clones declined; after one year, newly produced T cells mostly supplied diversity.

This clonotype has at least ten counts. Its antigen remains unidentified. This receptor was obtained from a male patient between 2 and 9 years old who had a stem cell transplant for acute lymphoblastic leukemia, so the T cells may come from the graft donor. The chain combines TRBV29-1 with TRBJ2-3; D not certain. The specimen was PBMCs, mostly from graft donor cells, collected 360 days after TCRalphabeta/CD19-depleted stem cell transplant. Here the CDR3 DNA reads TGCAGCGTTGAAGGCGGCGGAGATACGCAGTATTTT. It translates to CSVEGGGDTQYF.